A single sample gave rise to the 16 T cell receptor beta chains below, sequenced in a study of radiotherapy plus CTLA-4 blockade in lung cancer. Generated by immunoSEQ multiplex PCR, the TCRdb table keeps only in-frame clones and is missing some. The sample lists 35,000 to 45,000 clones; around 85% were seen once. This sample comprised peripheral blood, obtained from a patient treated with radiotherapy plus ipilimumab. Receptors originate from a human donor with non-small cell lung cancer who had stable disease on radiotherapy plus ipilimumab.

This chain links TRBV30 with TRBJ1-1; 7 positions match TRBD1. The length of the CDR3 is 15 residues. Germline CDR1 GTSNPN, CDR2 SVGIG (reference sequence). Unmatched junction bases numbered 4, after V lost 0 bases and J lost 0 bases. CDR3 residues: CAWSVTGTVNTEAFF. Here the CDR3 DNA reads TGTGCCTGGAGTGTGACTGGGACAGTGAACACTGAAGCTTTCTTT.

This clone came up once. V usage is TRBV2 and J usage is TRBJ2-5, with D perhaps matching TRBD2 (5 bases). The length of the CDR3 is 11 residues. V was cut by 4 bases and J by 5 bases, with 5 bases left in between. Germline CDR1 is SNHLY and CDR2 is FYNNEI. The CDR3 loop reads CASSGEETQYF. The CDR3 nucleotides read TGTGCCAGCAGTGGGGAGGAGACCCAGTACTTC.

V usage is TRBV18 and J usage is TRBJ1-2; a weak D match, TRBD1 (5 bases). The V end lost 2 bases, the J end lost 2 bases, and 6 bases lay between the germline ends. The CDR3 extends over 13 amino acids. Looked up from germline, CDR1 is KGHSH and CDR2 is LQKENI. CDR3 in amino acids: CASSPGANYGYTF. The CDR3 bases are TGTGCCAGCTCACCAGGGGCAAACTATGGCTACACCTTC. Full variable domain (remainder filled in from reference TRBV18 and TRBJ1-2): NAGVMQNPRHLVRRRGQEARLRCSPMKGHSHVYWYRQLPEEGLKFMVYLQKENIIDESGMPKERFSAEFPKEGPSILRIQQVVRGDSAAYFCASSPGANYGYTFGSGTRLTVV.

The V gene is TRBV23-1, the J gene TRBJ2-7; D might be TRBD1 (6 bases). TRBV23-1 is placed among ORFs of uncertain function. CDR3 length equals 13 residues. With 2 bases removed from V and 5 bases from J, the gap between germline ends came to 10 bases. CDR3: CASSQRTVDEQYF. Here the CDR3 DNA reads TGCGCCAGCAGTCAAAGGACAGTCGACGAGCAGTACTTC.

The CDR3 region has the DNA TGCGCCAGCAGCCAAGGAGCGGCGGATACGCAGTATTTT. This encodes CASSQGAADTQYF. The V gene is TRBV4-1, the J gene TRBJ2-3; D may be TRBD2 (5 bases). The CDR3 consists of 13 residues. V gave up 1 base and J gave up 6 bases, with 8 bases separating them. Germline V lookup: CDR1 MGHRA, CDR2 YSYEKL.

This chain uses TRBV7-3 with TRBJ2-6; possible D gene TRBD2, 7 bases. The CDR3 spans 20 residues. Trimming left V 1 base short and J 2 bases short, with 21 bases between. Per the germline V gene, CDR1 is SGHTA and CDR2 is FQGTGA. CDR3 sequence reads: CASSLRGHGGRFTGANVLTF. In DNA form, the CDR3 reads TGTGCCAGCAGCTTAAGGGGGCACGGGGGGAGATTTACTGGGGCCAACGTCCTGACTTTC.

The J gene is TRBJ2-2, the V gene TRBV7-6, with 10 bases that match TRBD2. Germline values: CDR1 SGHVS, CDR2 FNYEAQ. The V segment lost 4 bases and the J segment 4 bases; nucleotides outside the gene matches: 6. This CDR3 spans 16 amino acids. This chain's CDR3 is CASSSLTSGLTGELFF. For the CDR3, the DNA is TGTGCCAGCAGCTCGTTGACTAGCGGGCTCACCGGGGAGCTGTTTTTT.

The rearrangement uses TRBV28 and TRBJ2-6; D is unclear. Germline lookup yields CDR1 MDHEN and CDR2 SYDVKM. CDR3 size: 16 residues. Trimming took off 2 bases at V and 0 bases at J, with 8 bases between the two ends. The CDR3 is CASSLIVRSGANVLTF. Here the CDR3 DNA reads TGTGCCAGCAGTTTAATCGTCCGCTCTGGGGCCAACGTCCTGACTTTC. Using reference TRBV28 and TRBJ2-6 for the parts outside the CDR3, the full variable domain is DVKVTQSSRYLVKRTGEKVFLECVQDMDHENMFWYRQDPGLGLRLIYFSYDVKMKEKGDIPEGYSVSREKKERFSLILESASTNQTSMYLCASSLIVRSGANVLTFGAGSRLTVL.

The rearrangement uses TRBV6-1 and TRBJ1-2; D remains ambiguous. V lost 1 base and J lost 7, with 16 bases in between. Per the germline V gene, CDR1 is MNHNS and CDR2 is SASEGT. The CDR3 spans 15 residues. The CDR3 is CASSEDINIAIGYTF. In DNA, the CDR3 is TGTGCCAGCAGTGAAGATATCAACATAGCGATTGGCTACACCTTC.

This rearrangement joins TRBV13 to TRBJ2-7; possible D gene TRBD2, 6 bases. The CDR3 sequence is 15 residues long. Trimming cost V 4 bases and J 9 bases, with 22 bases left between them. Germline V CDR1 and CDR2: PRHDT, FYEKMQ (reference sequence). The CDR3 sequence: CASSSSSESRDGQYF. In DNA form, the CDR3 reads TGTGCCAGCAGCTCATCTAGCGAGTCAAGGGATGGGCAGTACTTC.

The V call is TRBV27, the J call TRBJ2-2, with 7 bases lining up with TRBD2. The CDR3 contains 16 residues. The germline CDR1 and CDR2 sequences are MNHEY and SMNVEV (reference sequence). Losses at the gene ends were 4 bases for V and 7 bases for J; bases not matched to a gene: 12. CDR3 DNA sequence: TGTGCCAGCAGTTCTCCGGCCCGACGGGAGGTCGGGGAGCTGTTTTTT. The encoded protein is CASSSPARREVGELFF.

This rearrangement joins TRBV7-8 to TRBJ2-1; 10 bases are shared with TRBD2. Germline V lookup: CDR1 SGHVS, CDR2 FQNEAQ. The CDR3 length is 17 residues. J gave up 7 bases and V 0 bases, and 9 bases lay outside the gene matches. The CDR3 here is CASSLAMPGLARNEQFF. The CDR3 DNA is TGTGCCAGCAGCTTAGCCATGCCGGGACTAGCGAGGAATGAGCAGTTCTTC.

The chain links TRBV9 to TRBJ2-1; 10 nucleotides agree with TRBD2. The CDR3 consists of 19 residues. The V gene end was trimmed by 0 bases and the J gene end by 2 bases; junction bases not matched to a gene: 11. Germline V CDR1 and CDR2: SGDLS, YYNGEE. CDR3 DNA: TGTGCCAGCAGCGTAGAGGGGGGGAGCGGGAGGGCCCCCTACAATGAGCAGTTCTTC. It is translated as CASSVEGGSGRAPYNEQFF.

The chain has TRBV5-1 and TRBJ2-7; 12 bases map to TRBD2. Germline CDR1 and CDR2: SGHRS and YFSETQ. This CDR3 has 14 residues. V lost 7 bases and J lost 2; bases outside the gene matches: 4. The CDR3 region has the DNA TGCGCCAGCTCTGGACTAGCGGGGCCCTACGAGCAGTACTTC. Amino acids: CASSGLAGPYEQYF.

This clone was counted a single time. V usage is TRBV9 and J usage is TRBJ1-3; the D gene is possibly TRBD1 (5 bases). Germline-derived CDR1 and CDR2 are SGDLS and YYNGEE. The CDR3 consists of 13 residues. V was cut by 3 bases and J by 4 bases, with 8 bases left in between. CDR3 loop: CASSEGSGNTIYF. For the CDR3, the DNA is TGTGCCAGCAGCGAGGGGTCGGGAAACACCATATATTTT.

As to this clone: Other nucleotide sequences in the sample specify the same CDR3. V gene TRBV19 combines with J gene TRBJ2-2; D ambiguous. Germline lookup yields CDR1 LNHDA and CDR2 SQIVND (reference sequence). V was clipped by 2 bases and J by 1 base, with 5 bases between them. This CDR3 comprises 14 residues. CDR3 DNA sequence: TGTGCCAGTAGTATAAACAGGAACACCGGGGAGCTGTTTTTT. Translated: CASSINRNTGELFF.